Listed here are 10 T cell receptor beta chains from one sample, sequenced in a study of T cell changes during pregnancy in multiple sclerosis. The method was immunoSEQ multiplex PCR; TCRdb's version includes in-frame clones alone and lacks a portion of them. The table includes some 47,000 clones, 85% to 90% detected once. This sample comprised peripheral blood, obtained in the first trimester of pregnancy. The source of these receptors is a female donor with multiple sclerosis, enrolled in a pregnancy study.

V gene TRBV5-5 combines with J gene TRBJ2-3; D is unclear. Trimming shortened V by 0 bases and J by 5 bases, and 10 bases separated the two germline ends. Per the germline V gene, CDR1 is SGHKS and CDR2 is YYEKEE (reference sequence). There are 14 residues in the CDR3. CDR3 DNA sequence: TGTGCCAGCAGCTTGGTAGTCTCAGGAGATACGCAGTATTTT. Translated: CASSLVVSGDTQYF.

V gene TRBV5-1 combines with J gene TRBJ2-3, with a tentative D call TRBD2 (6 bases). Trimming stripped 3 bases from V and 1 base from J, with 21 bases between. This CDR3 is 18 amino acids long. Germline lookup yields CDR1 SGHRS and CDR2 YFSETQ. CDR3 residues: CASSWGVASVVGTDTQYF. CDR3 nucleotides: TGCGCCAGCAGCTGGGGGGTGGCCAGTGTGGTGGGCACAGATACGCAGTATTTT.

This chain uses TRBV5-6 with TRBJ2-5, with 7 bases that match TRBD2. Per germline, CDR1 SGHDT and CDR2 YYEEEE. Germline trimming cut 3 bases from V and 4 bases from J; bases unmatched to any gene: 12. The CDR3 totals 16 residues. The CDR3 loop reads CASSYGAGLVIETQYF. CDR3 bases: TGTGCCAGCAGCTATGGGGCAGGACTAGTAATAGAGACCCAGTACTTC.

The genes are TRBV4-3 and TRBJ2-7, with 10 bases lining up with TRBD1. The junction had 7 bases not matched to a gene; V was cut back by 1 base and J by 4 bases. Looked up from germline, CDR1 is LGHNA and CDR2 is YSLEER. The CDR3 consists of 16 residues. CDR3 loop: CASSQGRGDRGYEQYF. The CDR3, as DNA: TGCGCCAGCAGCCAAGGGAGGGGGGACAGGGGTTACGAGCAGTACTTC.

V usage is TRBV29-1 and J usage is TRBJ2-7; maybe TRBD2 (6 bases). V lost 7 bases and J 2 bases, leaving 15 bases between the germline ends. The germline V gene encodes CDR1 SQVTM and CDR2 ANQGSEA. The CDR3 covers 13 residues. The CDR3 coding sequence is TGCAGCGGTGCGGAGGGCCCCACCTACGAGCAGTACTTC. Translated: CSGAEGPTYEQYF.

This chain links TRBV27 with TRBJ2-3; 16 bases fit TRBD2. This CDR3 comprises 18 residues. V lost 2 bases, J lost 5 bases, and 7 bases stayed unmatched. The germline V gene has CDR1 MNHEY and CDR2 SMNVEV (reference sequence). The CDR3 is CASSLRGLAGGYGDTQYF. Here the CDR3 DNA reads TGTGCCAGCAGTTTAAGGGGACTAGCGGGGGGGTACGGAGATACGCAGTATTTT.

This chain connects TRBV10-1 to TRBJ2-5, with D possibly TRBD2 on 5 matching bases. V was cut by 3 bases and J by 7 bases, with 21 bases left in between. CDR3 length: 16 residues. Germline loops: CDR1 WNHNN, CDR2 SYGVQD (reference sequence). The CDR3 sequence: CASSEEGLKIFGTQYF. The CDR3 region has the DNA TGCGCCAGCAGTGAAGAGGGCCTGAAAATATTTGGGACCCAGTACTTC.

This sequence joins TRBV27 and TRBJ1-1; 10 bases are shared with TRBD1. J gave up 5 bases and V 5 bases, and 11 bases lay outside the gene matches. CDR3 length: 16 residues. Germline CDR1 reads MNHEY; CDR2 reads SMNVEV (reference sequence). This CDR3 reads CASSTRDRGSSTEAFF. For the CDR3, the DNA is TGTGCCAGCAGTACCCGGGACAGGGGATCATCAACTGAAGCTTTCTTT.

V and J are TRBV18 and TRBJ2-7, with TRBD2 matching over 12 bases. Trimming at V came to 1 base and at J to 5 bases, leaving 3 bases not matched to a gene. Germline V gives CDR1 KGHSH, CDR2 LQKENI. This CDR3 comprises 15 residues. The CDR3 region has the DNA TGTGCCAGCTCACCACGGACTAGCGGGGTCAACGAGCAGTACTTC. Translation gives CASSPRTSGVNEQYF.

The chain carries TRBV4-3 and TRBJ1-2; 8 bases fit TRBD1. The V gene end was trimmed by 4 bases and the J gene end by 2 bases; junction bases not matched to a gene: 6. This CDR3 contains 15 residues. Per germline, CDR1 LGHNA and CDR2 YSLEER. The DNA of the CDR3 is TGCGCCAGCAGCCGGAGGACAGGGCTCAACTATGGCTACACCTTC. Protein product: CASSRRTGLNYGYTF.